The 16 T cell receptor beta chains below were found in one sample sequenced in a study of T cell responses to AZD1222 COVID-19 vaccine. TCRdb keeps only in-frame clones here, not all; method: immunoSEQ multiplex PCR. The sample yields around 99,000 clones, about nine tenths seen once. Sequences were derived from peripheral blood, sampled 28 days after the second AZD1222 dose. The receptors here all came from an adult who received the AZD1222 COVID-19 vaccine.

The CDR3 region has the DNA TGCGCCAGCAGCTTTGCGGCACAAGAGACCCAGTACTTC. Protein: CASSFAAQETQYF. The chain recombines TRBV5-1 with TRBJ2-5, with no clear D. Trimming left V 2 bases short and J 2 bases short, with 7 bases between. From germline, CDR1 is SGHRS and CDR2 YFSETQ. This CDR3 spans 13 amino acids.

This clone was detected a few times. The chain employs TRBV27 and TRBJ1-6, with D perhaps matching TRBD1 (5 bases). The CDR3 sequence is 15 residues long. CDR1 MNHEY and CDR2 SMNVEV come from the germline V gene (reference sequence). Trimming cost V 2 bases and J 14 bases, with 19 bases left between them. CDR3 sequence: CASSLQGDSMSTLHF. CDR3 DNA: TGTGCCAGCAGTTTACAGGGTGACAGTATGAGCACCCTCCACTTT.

CDR3 sequence: CASSVARTGNTIYF. CDR3 nucleotide sequence: TGTGCCAGCAGCGTAGCCAGGACTGGAAACACCATATATTTT. The chain links TRBV9 to TRBJ1-3; D unclear. V was clipped by 0 bases and J by 2 bases, with 6 bases between them. The V gene's germline CDR1 is SGDLS and CDR2 YYNGEE. This CDR3 has 14 amino acids.

This clone occurred a few times. The genes are TRBV13 and TRBJ1-5, with D maybe TRBD1 (5 bases). Trimming cost V 2 bases and J 1 base, with 15 bases left between them. From germline, CDR1 is PRHDT and CDR2 FYEKMQ (reference sequence). The CDR3 totals 17 residues. CDR3: CASSLRGPGGSNQPQHF. The CDR3 nucleotides are TGTGCCAGCAGCTTAAGAGGGCCGGGGGGAAGCAATCAGCCCCAGCATTTT. The full variable domain, rest sourced from reference TRBV13 and TRBJ1-5, is AAGVIQSPRHLIKEKRETATLKCYPIPRHDTVYWYQQGPGQDPQFLISFYEKMQSDKGSIPDRFSAQQFSDYHSELNMSSLELGDSALYFCASSLRGPGGSNQPQHFGDGTRLSIL.

The chain couples TRBV28 to TRBJ1-5, with D hard to call. The V and J ends lost 1 base and 6 bases respectively, with 4 bases between them. CDR3 length: 12 amino acids. Germline V gene sequence: CDR1 MDHEN, CDR2 SYDVKM. Written as DNA, the CDR3 is TGTGCCAGCAGTTTATTAACTCAGCCCCAGCATTTT. This encodes CASSLLTQPQHF.

V is TRBV19 and J is TRBJ2-5, with unresolved D. V dropped 7 bases and J dropped 1 base, with 13 bases sitting between them. The CDR3 totals 14 residues. Germline CDR1 reads LNHDA; CDR2 reads SQIVND (reference sequence). As DNA, the CDR3 is TGTGCCAGTAAAAATAGTTACAGCCAAGAGACCCAGTACTTC. This translates into CASKNSYSQETQYF. Supplemented by reference TRBV19 and TRBJ2-5, the full variable domain reads DGGITQSPKYLFRKEGQNVTLSCEQNLNHDAMYWYRQDPGQGLRLIYYSQIVNDFQKGDIAEGYSVSREKKESFPLTVTSAQKNPTAFYLCASKNSYSQETQYFGPGTRLLVL.

The chain combines TRBV7-2 with TRBJ1-1; D possibly corresponds to TRBD1 (6 bases). The germline gives CDR1 SGHTA, CDR2 FQGNSA. CDR3 length: 13 residues. V was pared by 5 bases and J by 5 bases, with 12 bases between. The CDR3 here is CASSKGGRTEAFF. The CDR3 nucleotides read TGTGCCAGCAGCAAAGGGGGGCGGACTGAAGCTTTCTTT.

This chain joins TRBV6-2 or TRBV6-3 and TRBJ2-7; TRBD2 matches at 7 bases. The germline CDR1 and CDR2 sequences are MNHEY and SVGEGT. The CDR3 extends over 14 amino acids. Unmatched junction bases numbered 4, after V lost 5 bases and J lost 0 bases. Here the CDR3 reads CASSPRGSSYEQYF. DNA of the CDR3: TGTGCCAGCAGTCCGCGGGGGAGCTCCTACGAGCAGTACTTC.

The chain combines TRBV25-1 with TRBJ2-5; 7 positions agree with TRBD2. The CDR3 is 14 residues long. V trimming: 1 base; J trimming: 3 bases; junction bases outside the gene matches: 2. The germline gives CDR1 MGHDK, CDR2 SYGVNS. CDR3 nucleotide sequence: TGTGCCAGCAGTGAATTGGGGACTAAAGAGACCCAGTACTTC. Translated: CASSELGTKETQYF.

The gene calls are TRBV27 and TRBJ2-3; D might be TRBD2 (6 bases). The ends were cut back, 2 bases at V and 6 bases at J, with 18 bases in the middle. The CDR3 has 16 residues. CDR1 and CDR2 from the germline V gene are MNHEY and SMNVEV (reference sequence). CDR3 loop: CASSLVGASELDTQYF. The CDR3 DNA sequence: TGTGCCAGCAGTTTAGTCGGGGCTAGCGAGCTGGATACGCAGTATTTT.

The rearrangement uses TRBV28 and TRBJ2-7, with 8 positions matching TRBD2. V lost 8 bases, J lost 4 bases, and 10 bases stayed unmatched. The germline CDR1 and CDR2 sequences are MDHEN and SYDVKM. The CDR3 consists of 14 residues. CDR3 sequence reads: CASARGGPGYEQYF. The CDR3 region has the DNA TGTGCCAGCGCTCGGGGGGGGCCTGGGTACGAGCAGTACTTC.

V gene TRBV19 combines with J gene TRBJ2-1, with TRBD2 matching 7 bases. Germline CDR1 and CDR2: LNHDA and SQIVND (reference sequence). With 7 bases clipped from V and 8 bases from J, the junction kept 8 bases outside the gene matches. The CDR3 contains 13 residues. CDR3 sequence: CASIGGGPDEQFF. The CDR3 DNA reads as TGTGCCAGTATCGGGGGAGGGCCAGATGAGCAGTTCTTC.

This clone was seen more than once but under ten times. The chain uses TRBV14 and TRBJ1-3; D is unclear. CDR1 is SGHDN, CDR2 FVKESK, per germline. Trimming took 2 bases from V and 1 from J, leaving 3 bases between them. The CDR3 covers 13 residues. CDR3 coding DNA: TGTGCCAGCAGCCAACGTTCTGGAAACACCATATATTTT. Translating gives CASSQRSGNTIYF.

The rearrangement links TRBV28 to TRBJ2-1, with TRBD2 matching over 15 bases. CDR1 is MDHEN and CDR2 is SYDVKM in the germline V gene. This CDR3 has 15 residues. V lost 6 bases and J lost 7; bases outside the gene matches: 4. The DNA of the CDR3 is TGTGCCAGCAGCTCAGGACTAGCGGGAGGGAATGAGCAGTTCTTC. As protein: CASSSGLAGGNEQFF.

The chain couples TRBV5-4 to TRBJ1-2; maybe TRBD1 (5 bases). CDR3 length: 13 residues. V was shortened by 2 bases and J by 14 bases, with 19 bases between the two germline ends. Germline lookup yields CDR1 SGHNT and CDR2 YYREEE (reference sequence). This CDR3 reads CASSFWQGMSWTF. The DNA for the CDR3 is TGTGCCAGCAGCTTCTGGCAGGGAATGAGCTGGACCTTC.

The V gene is TRBV15, the J gene TRBJ1-5, with no clear D. Trimming took 5 bases from V and 4 from J, leaving 6 bases between them. The V gene's germline CDR1 is LNHNV and CDR2 YYDKDF (reference sequence). CDR3 size: 12 residues. The CDR3 spells CATSGGNQPQHF. The DNA of the CDR3 is TGTGCCACCAGCGGAGGAAATCAGCCCCAGCATTTT.